The 16 T cell receptor beta chains given below trace back to one sample, sequenced in a study of cytomegalovirus exposure and HLA in healthy donors. PCR employed 60 Vbeta and 13 Jbeta primers. Profiling relied on immunoSEQ multiplex PCR, and the TCRdb table lists in-frame clones only, not all of them. The sample yields around 83,000 clones, roughly 73% seen once. Sequenced: PBMCs. These TCRs come from a male donor in good health and CMV-seropositive.

This clone was seen a single time. The J gene is TRBJ1-4, the V gene TRBV4-1; D gene ambiguous. Per germline, CDR1 MGHRA and CDR2 YSYEKL. This CDR3 contains 15 residues. The V end was cut by 1 base, the J end by 4 bases, with 10 bases between. The CDR3 spells CASSQGADFNEKLFF. For the CDR3, the DNA is TGCGCCAGCAGCCAAGGTGCAGATTTTAATGAAAAACTGTTTTTT.

V usage is TRBV7-2 and J usage is TRBJ2-4; TRBD2 is a possible D gene (6 bases). The germline CDR1 and CDR2 sequences are SGHTA and FQGNSA. V lost 7 bases to trimming and J lost 3 bases, with 13 bases between them. CDR3 length: 14 residues. In DNA form, the CDR3 reads TGTGCCAGCACTGCTGGAGCGGGCAAAAACATTCAGTACTTC. Protein sequence: CASTAGAGKNIQYF.

The chain couples TRBV5-1 to TRBJ2-7; D may be TRBD1 (5 bases). The germline V and J ends were trimmed by 2 bases and 7 bases, with 25 bases remaining between them. This CDR3 has 17 amino acids. Germline-derived CDR1 and CDR2 are SGHRS and YFSETQ. CDR3 DNA sequence: TGCGCCAGCAGCTTACCGGCAGGGCCCCACCGGGTGGAGGAGCAGTACTTC. Protein: CASSLPAGPHRVEEQYF.

The chain employs TRBV27 and TRBJ2-7, with TRBD1 matching over 7 bases. The junction had 10 bases not matched to a gene; V was cut back by 0 bases and J by 5 bases. The CDR3 extends over 16 amino acids. Germline CDR1 and CDR2: MNHEY and SMNVEV (reference sequence). The CDR3 bases are TGTGCCAGCAGTTTATCTCCAACAGGGGAATACCACGAGCAGTACTTC. Translation gives CASSLSPTGEYHEQYF.

The chain has TRBV12-1 and TRBJ2-1; TRBD2 is the table's D call and was not checked against the DNA. TRBV12-1 is a listed pseudogene. This CDR3 is built from 17 residues. This CDR3 is CASRRGGGPRSYNEQFF. CDR3 DNA: TGTGCCAGCCGTCGAGGGGGAGGGCCGAGGTCCTACAATGAGCAGTTCTTC.

This clone came up a few times. V usage is TRBV5-1 and J usage is TRBJ2-7, with 14 bases identical to TRBD2. V gave up 0 bases and J gave up 2 bases; unmatched junction bases: 4. The CDR3 is made up of 17 amino acids. Germline V gene sequence: CDR1 SGHRS, CDR2 YFSETQ. CDR3 nucleotides: TGCGCCAGCAGCTTGGTAGGACTAGCGGGAGGAGCCTACGAGCAGTACTTC. This translates into CASSLVGLAGGAYEQYF.

The V gene is TRBV9, the J gene TRBJ2-1; 9 bases align to TRBD2. This CDR3 comprises 16 residues. Germline V gives CDR1 SGDLS, CDR2 YYNGEE. V shed 4 bases, J shed 4 bases, and the junction held 9 bases outside the gene matches. Here the CDR3 reads CASSPGSGGRYNEQFF. The CDR3 DNA reads as TGTGCCAGCAGCCCAGGGAGCGGGGGGCGATACAATGAGCAGTTCTTC.

The table lists this clone with a few counts. The rearrangement links TRBV5-4 to TRBJ2-6; the D gene is possibly TRBD2 (5 bases). The germline V gene has CDR1 SGHNT and CDR2 YYREEE (reference sequence). Trimming left V 0 bases short and J 4 bases short, with 8 bases between. This CDR3 has 15 residues. This chain's CDR3 is CASSLAGVGANVLTF. The DNA of the CDR3 is TGTGCCAGCAGCTTGGCCGGGGTCGGGGCCAACGTCCTGACTTTC.

This clone was picked up a small number of times. V is TRBV28 and J is TRBJ2-7, with 7 nucleotides matching TRBD1. This CDR3 spans 16 amino acids. V lost 2 bases and J lost 0; bases outside the gene matches: 7. Per germline, CDR1 MDHEN and CDR2 SYDVKM. The CDR3 region has the DNA TGTGCCAGCAGTTTAGTGACAGGGCTCAGCTCCTACGAGCAGTACTTC. This translates into CASSLVTGLSSYEQYF.

The chain employs TRBV19 and TRBJ1-5; 7 bases fit TRBD1. V lost 9 bases to trimming and J lost 2 bases; unmatched junction nucleotides: 7. This CDR3 comprises 14 residues. The germline V gene has CDR1 LNHDA and CDR2 SQIVND (reference sequence). In DNA form, the CDR3 reads TGTGCCAGCATTCTAGGGGGCGGCAATCAGCCCCAGCATTTT. Amino acid sequence: CASILGGGNQPQHF.

The V gene is TRBV2, the J gene TRBJ2-1, with a weak D call TRBD1 (5 bases). V lost 3 bases and J lost 0, with 15 bases in between. In germline, CDR1 is SNHLY, CDR2 FYNNEI. This CDR3 has 17 amino acids. In DNA, the CDR3 is TGTGCCAGCAGTGAGACAGATCCGAATAGCTCCTACAATGAGCAGTTCTTC. Its translation is CASSETDPNSSYNEQFF.

The gene calls are TRBV7-9 and TRBJ1-5; D gene ambiguous. The V gene's germline CDR1 is SEHNR and CDR2 FQNEAQ (reference sequence). With 1 base removed from V and 4 bases from J, the gap between germline ends came to 8 bases. CDR3 size: 14 residues. CDR3 sequence: CASSLDSGNQPQHF. The CDR3, as DNA: TGTGCCAGCAGCTTAGACTCAGGTAATCAGCCCCAGCATTTT.

The chain carries TRBV28 and TRBJ2-7; TRBD2 agrees at 7 bases. V shed 5 bases, J shed 2 bases, and the junction held 6 bases outside the gene matches. The CDR3 runs to 14 residues. Looked up from germline, CDR1 is MDHEN and CDR2 is SYDVKM. The CDR3 reads CASSVLADTYEQYF. The CDR3 DNA follows: TGTGCCAGCAGTGTCCTAGCGGATACCTACGAGCAGTACTTC.

The chain joins TRBV19 to TRBJ2-2; the match to TRBD2 covers 7 bases. The CDR3 extends over 14 amino acids. V shed 7 bases, J shed 3 bases, and the junction held 5 bases outside the gene matches. From germline, CDR1 is LNHDA and CDR2 SQIVND (reference sequence). The CDR3 DNA reads TGTGCCAGTACCCGGGGGGATTACACCGGGGAGCTGTTTTTT. This codes for CASTRGDYTGELFF.

This sequence joins TRBV30 and TRBJ1-6; D unresolved. Germline V gene data show CDR1 as GTSNPN and CDR2 as SVGIG (reference sequence). Trimming cost V 4 bases and J 1 base, with 14 bases left between them. This CDR3 comprises 16 residues. This chain's CDR3 is CAWKRSGGSYNSPLHF. The CDR3 DNA is TGTGCCTGGAAGCGTAGCGGTGGGTCCTATAATTCACCCCTCCACTTT. The full variable domain, completed using reference TRBV30 and TRBJ1-6, is SQTIHQWPATLVQPVGSPLSLECTVEGTSNPNLYWYRQAAGRGLQLLFYSVGIGQISSEVPQNLSASRPQDRQFILSSKKLLLSDSGFYLCAWKRSGGSYNSPLHFGNGTRLTVT.

V and J are TRBV28 and TRBJ1-1, with unresolved D. Looked up from germline, CDR1 is MDHEN and CDR2 is SYDVKM. Trimming pared 5 bases from V and 7 bases from J, leaving 11 bases between. The CDR3 totals 12 residues. CDR3 in DNA: TGTGCCAGCAGTGGAATGGGAGATGAAGCTTTCTTT. Its protein is CASSGMGDEAFF.